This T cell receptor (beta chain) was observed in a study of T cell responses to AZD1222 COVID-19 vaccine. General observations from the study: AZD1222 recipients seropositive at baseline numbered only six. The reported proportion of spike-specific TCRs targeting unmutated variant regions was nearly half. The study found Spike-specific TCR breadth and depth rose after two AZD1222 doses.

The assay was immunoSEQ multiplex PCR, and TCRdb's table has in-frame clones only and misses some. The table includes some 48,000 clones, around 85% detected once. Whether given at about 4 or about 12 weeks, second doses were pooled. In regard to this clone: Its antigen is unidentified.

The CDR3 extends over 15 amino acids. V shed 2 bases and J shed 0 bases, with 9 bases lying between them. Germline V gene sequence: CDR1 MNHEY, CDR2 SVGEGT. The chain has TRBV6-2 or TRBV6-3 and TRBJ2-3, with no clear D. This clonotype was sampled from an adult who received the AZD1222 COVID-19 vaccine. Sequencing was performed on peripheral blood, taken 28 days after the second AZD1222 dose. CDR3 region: CASSYPTQSTDTQYF. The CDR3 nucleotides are TGTGCCAGCAGTTACCCGACTCAAAGCACAGATACGCAGTATTTT.